Reported below is one T cell receptor (beta chain). There are many counts of this clonotype. The clone's antigen remains unknown. Nothing much larger sits one base from this clone, and base qualities are not available. The healthy controls were volunteers from a blood bank in Maryland, USA. Unsorted PBMC libraries were generated from 2 million PBMCs stored in RNAlater at -80 °C until RNA extraction. Peripheral blood was subjected to Ficoll-Hypaque density gradient centrifugation to isolate PBMCs, which were then cryopreserved in liquid nitrogen. CDR1 and CDR2 are read off the germline V gene as MRHNA and SNTAGT. The CDR3 numbers 15 residues from cysteine through phenylalanine. Only the CDR3 DNA stays, 45 bases, in frame from base 1. V sheds 4 bases and J sheds 3 bases, leaving 10 bases between their ends. This entry comes from a study of neurological immune-mediated disorders (dated by TCRdb to between 2018 and 2020). Some background on the complete study: The study compared peripheral blood TCR-beta repertoires of HTLV-I-associated myelopathy (HAM/TSP) patients, multiple sclerosis patients and healthy controls using UMI-based sequencing. Longitudinal samples, technical triplicates and paired sorted CD4+ and CD8+ T-cell subsets, alongside PBMC samples, were included among the 106 TCR-beta libraries. Of the approximately 70 subjects in the cohort, about 15 were HAM/TSP patients, some 35 were multiple sclerosis patients, and about 20 were healthy controls.

On the study overall, not on this receptor specifically: Across subjects, expanded clones never shared an identical CDR3 amino acid sequence, which suggests that the TCR-beta repertoires in every group were private. TCR clonal expansion was highest in HAM/TSP patients and lowest in MS patients, with MS patients falling below even healthy controls.

cDNA was synthesized by template-switch 5'RACE using a primer with a 10-nucleotide random unique molecular identifier that tagged each TCR transcript. Every sequencing run covered 15-18 subjects and yielded more than 180 million TCR-beta sequences. The RNeasy kit was used to extract total RNA. TCR-beta VDJ regions were amplified with primers for the TCR constant region and the 5'RACE anchor, using the KAPA Real-time Library Amplification kit. Sample indexes and Illumina adaptors were added in a first PCR, and a second PCR then increased library yield. After Ampure bead purification, the roughly 650 bp TCR product was size-selected on a 2% E-gel SizeSelection system. Library quality was checked on a Bioanalyzer, concentration was measured with Qubit, and libraries were quantified with the Kapa Library Quantification kit before pooling. An Illumina HiSeq 2500 was used to sequence the libraries paired-end at 2 x 150 bp. To increase sequence diversity, 25-30% phiX was spiked into each library pool. On the authors' methods: Quality-filtered reads were processed with the UMI-based MiGEC pipeline, which removed over 80% of raw TCR sequences during error correction. VDJ genes were aligned to IMGT germline references, and clonotypes were defined by unique CDR3 amino acid sequence plus V-J genes. VDJtools evaluated clonal expansion, Shannon diversity and CDR3 relatedness (CalcPairwiseDistances, ClusterSamples); CLCbio workbench built phylogenetic trees. A clone was classed as expanded if it had 8 or more unique UMIs, a cutoff based on coefficient-of-variation modelling across technical triplicates. TCRdb redid the processing of the public reads, applying fastp at Q25 and MiXCR, and retained in-frame beta chains. For every CDR3 protein sequence, its rows merge into one entry that carries the most common genes and DNA. TCRdb, not the authors, supplied the V and J calls. This sample holds some 28,000 distinct CDR3 sequences; approximately 12% were observed only once. The leading ten clones occupy 7.8% of the sample.

The clonotype comes from a man aged 55 to 70 in good health. The chain uses TRBV6-4 and TRBJ2-6; the D gene identity is not certain. The sample taken for sequencing was PBMCs. In nucleotides, the sequence is TGTGCCAGCAGTGGCGGTCCGTTTGGGGCCAACGTCCTGACTTTC. It codes for CASSGGPFGANVLTF.